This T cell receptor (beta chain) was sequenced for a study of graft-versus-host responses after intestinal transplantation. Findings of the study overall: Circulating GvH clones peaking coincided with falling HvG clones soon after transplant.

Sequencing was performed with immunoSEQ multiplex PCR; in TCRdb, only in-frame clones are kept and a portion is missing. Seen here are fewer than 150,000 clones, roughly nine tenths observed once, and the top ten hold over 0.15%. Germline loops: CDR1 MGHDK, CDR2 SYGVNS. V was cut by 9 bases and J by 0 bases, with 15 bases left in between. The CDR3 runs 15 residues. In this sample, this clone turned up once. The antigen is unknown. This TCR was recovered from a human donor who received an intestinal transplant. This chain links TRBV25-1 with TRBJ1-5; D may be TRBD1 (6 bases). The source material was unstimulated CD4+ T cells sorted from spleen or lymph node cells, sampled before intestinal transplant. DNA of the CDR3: TGTGCCAGTTCCGGGGACACGGATAGCAATCAGCCCCAGCATTTT. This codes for CASSGDTDSNQPQHF.